The clone carrying this T cell receptor (beta chain) turned up a few times. TCRdb fed the PCR reads into MiXCR, producing one record per CDR3 protein. The sample holds roughly 1,900 distinct CDR3 sequences, about 27% seen once. The sample is drawn from a study of immune characterization of retroperitoneal liposarcoma. Germline loops: CDR1 ENHRY, CDR2 SYGVKD. The CDR3 length is 12 residues. The V end lost 9 bases, the J end lost 2 bases, and 10 bases lay between the germline ends. This TCR was recovered from a female donor with retroperitoneal liposarcoma. Sequences were obtained from tumor tissue. The V call is TRBV10-3, the J call TRBJ1-2, with a possible D match to TRBD1 (5 bases). CDR3 DNA sequence: TGTGCCATACAGGTACCCAACTATGGCTACACCTTC. Encoded protein: CAIQVPNYGYTF.